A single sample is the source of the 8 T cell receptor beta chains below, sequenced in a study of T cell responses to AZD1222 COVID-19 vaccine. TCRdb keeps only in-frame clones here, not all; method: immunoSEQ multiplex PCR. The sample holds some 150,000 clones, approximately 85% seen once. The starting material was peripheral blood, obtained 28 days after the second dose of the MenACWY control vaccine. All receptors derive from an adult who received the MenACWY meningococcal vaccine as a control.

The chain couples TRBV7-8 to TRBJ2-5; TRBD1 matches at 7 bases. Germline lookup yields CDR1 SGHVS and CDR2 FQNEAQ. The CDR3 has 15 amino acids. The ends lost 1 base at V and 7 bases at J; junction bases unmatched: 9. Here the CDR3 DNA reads TGTGCCAGCAGCTTAGACCCGACAGGGCAGAGGACCCAGTACTTC. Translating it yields CASSLDPTGQRTQYF.

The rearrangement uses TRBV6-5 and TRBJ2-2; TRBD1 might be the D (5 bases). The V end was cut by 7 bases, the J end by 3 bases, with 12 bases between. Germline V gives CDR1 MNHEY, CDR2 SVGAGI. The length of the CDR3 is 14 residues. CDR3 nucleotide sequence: TGTGCCAGCAACGTTCTCAGGGACACCGGGGAGCTGTTTTTT. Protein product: CASNVLRDTGELFF.

CDR3 DNA sequence: TGTGCCAGCTCGCCTGGACCCGGGACAGGGGGCGGCATTCAGTACTTC. This sequence encodes CASSPGPGTGGGIQYF. The chain is built from TRBV18 and TRBJ2-4; 12 nucleotides match TRBD1. This CDR3 region has 16 residues. Germline V CDR1 and CDR2: KGHSH, LQKENI. The trim removed 6 bases at V and 9 bases at J, leaving 12 bases unmatched. Full variable domain (remainder filled in from reference TRBV18 and TRBJ2-4): NAGVMQNPRHLVRRRGQEARLRCSPMKGHSHVYWYRQLPEEGLKFMVYLQKENIIDESGMPKERFSAEFPKEGPSILRIQQVVRGDSAAYFCASSPGPGTGGGIQYFGAGTRLSVL.

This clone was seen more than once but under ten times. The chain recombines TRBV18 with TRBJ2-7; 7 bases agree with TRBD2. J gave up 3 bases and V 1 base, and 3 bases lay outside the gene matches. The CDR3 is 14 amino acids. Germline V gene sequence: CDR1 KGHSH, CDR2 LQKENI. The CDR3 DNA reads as TGTGCCAGCTCACCACAGTGGGAGGGCTACGAGCAGTACTTC. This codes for CASSPQWEGYEQYF.

The CDR3 bases are TGTGCCAGTAGTGGACGCGGGCAGGGGGCACGGGAGCAGTTCTTC. Translating it yields CASSGRGQGAREQFF. The gene calls are TRBV19 and TRBJ2-1; 8 bases match TRBD1. Looked up from germline, CDR1 is LNHDA and CDR2 is SQIVND (reference sequence). V lost 5 bases, J lost 10 bases, and 13 bases stayed unmatched. The CDR3 spans 15 residues.

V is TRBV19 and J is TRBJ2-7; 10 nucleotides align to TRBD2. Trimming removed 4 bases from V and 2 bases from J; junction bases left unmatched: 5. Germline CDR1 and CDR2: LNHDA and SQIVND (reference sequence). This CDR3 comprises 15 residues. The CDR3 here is CASSTRTSGAYEQYF. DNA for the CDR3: TGTGCCAGTAGTACCCGGACTAGCGGCGCCTACGAGCAGTACTTC.

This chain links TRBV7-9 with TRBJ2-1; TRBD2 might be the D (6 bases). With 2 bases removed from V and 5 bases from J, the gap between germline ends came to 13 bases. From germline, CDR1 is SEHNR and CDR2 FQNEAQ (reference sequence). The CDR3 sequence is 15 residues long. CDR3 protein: CASSLSGRGDNEQFF. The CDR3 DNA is TGTGCCAGCAGCTTAAGCGGGCGGGGTGACAATGAGCAGTTCTTC.

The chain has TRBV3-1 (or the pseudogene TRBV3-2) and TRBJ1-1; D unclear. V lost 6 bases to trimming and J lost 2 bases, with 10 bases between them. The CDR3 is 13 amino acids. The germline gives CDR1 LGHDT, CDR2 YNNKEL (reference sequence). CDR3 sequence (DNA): TGTGCCAGCAGGTGGACGGGAAACACTGAAGCTTTCTTT. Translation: CASRWTGNTEAFF.